The present TCR beta chain was sequenced within a study of blood T cell repertoires in COVID-19. Background on the study: The United States, Italy and Spain provided the acute and convalescent COVID-19 samples.

Profiling relied on immunoSEQ multiplex PCR, and the TCRdb table lists in-frame clones only, not all of them. The table records 110,000 to 150,000 clones, roughly nine tenths of them present only once. This clone was seen only once. CDR3 length: 17 residues. The V gene lost 1 base and the J gene lost 4 bases, with 18 bases spanning the gap. Germline loops: CDR1 LNHNV, CDR2 YYDKDF (reference sequence). Sequencing was carried out using peripheral blood. The V call is TRBV15, the J call TRBJ2-3; D gene unclear. This receptor was taken from a woman between 55 and 75 years old with active COVID-19. In DNA form, the CDR3 reads TGTGCCACCAGCAGAGGACCCCCAGGTCCCCAGGCAGATACGCAGTATTTT. It yields the protein CATSRGPPGPQADTQYF.